Included here is one TCR beta chain sequence, with context. The antigen is undetermined. The CDR3 sequence is 15 residues long. V lost 5 bases to trimming and J lost 5 bases, with 18 bases between them. Looked up from germline, CDR1 is MDHEN and CDR2 is SYDVKM. This sample is part of a study of T cell repertoires in cytomegalovirus infection. About the study: Both recently identified HLA-C-restricted and well-studied HLA-B-restricted CMV epitopes were used in the study. From public TCR beta signatures came an indication of both CMV infection and matching HLA type.

TCRdb processed the reads anew with MiXCR; each CDR3 protein has one entry. In the table there are 400,000 to 600,000 distinct CDR3 sequences, about two fifths of which are singletons. Sequencing used cultured PBMCs, obtained from culture after CMV antigen stimulation. This chain uses TRBV28 with TRBJ2-5; D possibly corresponds to TRBD2 (5 bases). The sequence derives from a human donor in good health (CMV status not recorded). Some clones in this sample may be carry-over from other donors' samples. The CDR3 DNA reads TGTGCCAGCAGTCCCTCCATTGCGGGTTCCGAGACCCAGTACTTC. Translated, it gives CASSPSIAGSETQYF.